This T cell receptor beta chain was sequenced for a study of radiation and T cells in renal cell carcinoma (dated by TCRdb to about 2020). General notes on the study: Samples were obtained from a clinical trial, in which 15 Gy stereotactic body radiation therapy was delivered to primary renal cell carcinomas and nephrectomy was performed 4 weeks later. In the roughly 49 samples combined, some 4,000,000 unique CDR3 nucleotide sequences were found, encoding roughly 2,500,000 unique CDR3 amino acid sequences. In total, about 50 samples, comprising 26 tumors and around 27 peripheral blood samples, were subjected to TCR beta sequencing. Paper-wide results and their limitations: In blood, the top tumor clonotypes increased between baseline and 2 weeks post-radiation and then shrank by 4 weeks, which suggests that tumor-resident clones expanded only transiently. Dynamics of the blood repertoire were not tracked past 4 weeks after treatment. Effects of radiation dose or scheduling on the TCR repertoire could not be addressed with the single-armed trial design. No pretreatment tumor biopsies were available, so the baseline intratumoral presence of clonotypes could not be determined.

The sample's time point label, in plain terms: baseline pretreatment blood. The sample's treatment or condition label, decoded: 15 Gy SBRT to primary tumor, nephrectomy 4 weeks later. To track tumor-enriched clonotypes, serial peripheral blood was sampled from radiation-treated patients at baseline and at 2 weeks and 4 weeks after SBRT. All patients had renal cell carcinoma with clear cell pathology. The QIAamp DNA Blood Mini Kit (Qiagen) was used to prepare genomic DNA for TCR sequencing. Samples were included in the analyses only if all quality control checks were passed. To note about this clone: The antigen it recognizes is unknown. Per-nucleotide qualities are absent, and no much larger clonotype sits a single base away.

Including cysteine and phenylalanine, the CDR3 has 15 amino acids. Only the CDR3 part of the read is kept: 45 bases, read in frame from the first base. V is clipped by 6 bases and J by 1 base, and the sequence between their germline boundaries is 14 bases long. For CDR1 and CDR2, the germline V gene lists SGHNT and YENEEA. TCR beta libraries were generated from genomic DNA with the immunoSEQ kit, following the manufacturer's recommendations. To prepare the libraries, a first multiplex PCR with proprietary primers was run, followed by a second PCR that added unique barcodes, and a bead cleanup was done after each round. Each sample batch included a kit-provided positive control reaction and a negative control reaction. The final libraries were assessed on an Agilent 4200 TapeStation D1000 ScreenTape, pooled by volume, and quantified by qPCR. An Illumina NextSeq500 fitted with a MidOutput 150-cycle cartridge performed the sequencing, running 156 Read1 cycles and 15 Index1 cycles with the kit's custom primers. The pooled library was loaded at around 1.1 pM with a roughly 20% PhiX control spike-in. The original pipeline was this. Vendor-processed data were analyzed in R, with a clonotype defined as all T cells sharing the same CDR3 nucleotide sequence. In the clone abundance analyses, frequencies were normalized to the 10,000 most abundant clones in each sample. Before analysis, public T cell clones were removed, and these numbered fewer than six per sample on average. An abundance difference of at least 32-fold between compartments was the criterion for calling clonotypes tumor-enriched or baseline blood-enriched. A beta-binomial differential abundance model was used to identify clonotypes that expanded or contracted between blood time points. Tumor-blood repertoire similarity was measured with the Baroni-Urbani and Buser coefficient, and group comparisons used two-tailed Wilcoxon tests in R. TCRdb mirrors the immuneACCESS table, restricted to in-frame sequences. Some clones are absent from its copies; in checked studies, under half trace to an unresolved V gene, and the reason for the others is unknown. The V and J calls and the clone size are those of that table, but D and trimming were determined from the DNA. The sample includes approximately 45,000 clones, with roughly 83% observed a single time. The top ten constitute 30% to 35% of the sample.

Sequenced here: blood, sampled from a patient whose treatment included radiotherapy and nephrectomy. The clonotype was recovered from a woman in her 70s with renal cell carcinoma. The sequence links TRBV11-3 to TRBJ2-3; TRBD2 is perhaps the D gene, given 5 matching bases. The CDR3 has the sequence CASSLGGSGTDTQYF. The DNA reads TGTGCCAGCAGTTTGGGCGGTAGCGGCACAGATACGCAGTATTTT.